These 16 T cell receptor beta chains were all obtained from the same sample, sequenced in a study of T cells in Graves' hyperthyroidism and ophthalmopathy. RNA transcripts served as the template for amplifying TCR beta CDR3 regions. HTBI primers were used for first-round RT-PCR of the TCR CDR3. Via MiXCR, TCRdb re-called the multiplex PCR reads, giving one row per CDR3 protein. The sample consists of more than 300,000 distinct CDR3 sequences, approximately 15% of them appearing once. The specimen sequenced was blood. These receptor sequences come from a woman younger than 45 with Graves' ophthalmopathy.

This clonotype has at least ten counts. The chain combines TRBV4-2 with TRBJ2-2, with D perhaps TRBD1 (6 bases). In germline, CDR1 is LGHNA, CDR2 YNFKEQ. The V and J ends lost 0 bases and 4 bases respectively, with 9 bases between them. CDR3 size: 15 residues. The CDR3 coding sequence is TGTGCCAGCAGCCAAGATCTAGGGGGCACCGGGGAGCTGTTTTTT. Translated: CASSQDLGGTGELFF.

At least ten counts were recorded for this clonotype. The CDR3 nucleotides read TGTGCCAGCAGACACACTAGCGGTAGCACAGATACGCAGTATTTT. Translation gives CASRHTSGSTDTQYF. V is TRBV11-2 and J is TRBJ2-3, with TRBD2 identical over 8 bases. Trimming cost V 6 bases and J 0 bases; bases outside gene matches: 5. The CDR3 covers 15 residues. CDR1 is SGHAT, CDR2 FQNNGV, per germline.

The V call is TRBV5-6, the J call TRBJ2-2; tentatively, D is TRBD1 or TRBD2 (6 bases each). The CDR3 totals 13 residues. The V end lost 4 bases, the J end lost 6 bases, and 10 bases lay between the germline ends. Germline-derived CDR1 and CDR2 are SGHDT and YYEEEE. The CDR3 bases are TGTGCCAGCAGCATAGGGGGGCCCGGGGAGCTGTTTTTT. This sequence encodes CASSIGGPGELFF.

This clonotype was found many times. V usage is TRBV7-2 and J usage is TRBJ1-6, with D possibly being TRBD1 (5 bases). Between the trimmed V and J ends, which lost 5 bases and 7 bases, there was a span of 15 bases. CDR1 is SGHTA and CDR2 is FQGNSA in the germline V gene. The CDR3 sequence is 15 residues long. CDR3 region: CASSGRDLLNSPLHF. CDR3 nucleotides: TGTGCCAGCAGCGGCCGGGACTTATTGAATTCACCCCTCCACTTT.

This clonotype was counted many times. The CDR3 nucleotides are TGCGCCAGCAGCACGCAGGACGGAAACACCATATATTTT. Encoded protein: CASSTQDGNTIYF. This chain connects TRBV5-1 to TRBJ1-3; no clear D. Germline V gene data show CDR1 as SGHRS and CDR2 as YFSETQ. The length of the CDR3 is 13 residues. The ends were cut back, 4 bases at V and 4 bases at J, with 9 bases in the middle.

The chain couples TRBV19 to TRBJ2-5; 8 bases align to TRBD1. Germline lookup yields CDR1 LNHDA and CDR2 SQIVND (reference sequence). The CDR3 totals 13 residues. V trimming: 3 bases; J trimming: 14 bases; junction bases outside the gene matches: 11. The chain's CDR3 is CASSIGQGGDYYF. Written as DNA, the CDR3 is TGTGCCAGTAGTATTGGACAGGGAGGAGATTATTACTTC. The full variable domain, rest sourced from reference TRBV19 and TRBJ2-5, is DGGITQSPKYLFRKEGQNVTLSCEQNLNHDAMYWYRQDPGQGLRLIYYSQIVNDFQKGDIAEGYSVSREKKESFPLTVTSAQKNPTAFYLCASSIGQGGDYYFGPGTRLLVL.

This clonotype was counted at least ten times. The chain employs TRBV7-2 and TRBJ1-1; D gene unclear. The CDR3 loop spans 13 amino acids. Germline V gene lookup returns CDR1 SGHTA and CDR2 FQGNSA. Trimming stripped 1 base from V and 8 bases from J, with 11 bases between. DNA for the CDR3: TGTGCCAGCAGCTTAGTGGTGCTGGGAGAAGCTTTCTTT. It yields the protein CASSLVVLGEAFF.

This clonotype was seen more than once but under ten times. DNA for the CDR3: TGTGCCAGCAGCTTAGAGGTGGGGCGGGTCACCGGGGAGCTGTTTTTT. It encodes CASSLEVGRVTGELFF. The chain carries TRBV7-8 and TRBJ2-2; TRBD1 or TRBD2 may be the D gene (5 bases each). Germline CDR1 and CDR2: SGHVS and FQNEAQ. Deletions cut 1 base from V and 4 bases from J, with 13 bases between. CDR3 size: 16 residues. Drawing the rest from reference TRBV7-8 and TRBJ2-2, the complete variable domain is GAGVSQSPRYKVAKRGQDVALRCDPISGHVSLFWYQQALGQGPEFLTYFQNEAQLDKSGLPSDRFFAERPEGSVSTLKIQRTQQEDSAVYLCASSLEVGRVTGELFFGEGSRLTVL.

This clonotype has at least ten counts. This chain connects TRBV2 to TRBJ1-2, with 7 bases identical to TRBD1. V lost 6 bases and J lost 9; bases outside the gene matches: 10. The CDR3 is 13 residues long. CDR1 and CDR2 (germline): SNHLY, FYNNEI. CDR3 DNA sequence: TGTGCCAGCAGCACCAAGGGGACAGTCAGCTACACCTTC. Amino acid sequence: CASSTKGTVSYTF.

This clonotype was observed at least ten times. The chain's CDR3 is CASNGLTDTQYF. The DNA for the CDR3 is TGTGCCAGCAACGGCCTCACAGATACGCAGTATTTT. The chain combines TRBV28 with TRBJ2-3; no clear D gene. With 7 bases removed from V and 2 bases from J, the gap between germline ends came to 7 bases. The CDR3 consists of 12 residues. Germline CDR1 MDHEN, CDR2 SYDVKM.

This clonotype was seen repeatedly, ten times or more. The V call is TRBV11-2, the J call TRBJ2-4; D is uncertain. The CDR3 covers 16 residues. Per germline, CDR1 SGHAT and CDR2 FQNNGV. V dropped 3 bases and J dropped 0 bases, with 12 bases sitting between them. The CDR3 DNA is TGTGCCAGCAGCTTCTCCGGGCAGTTAGCCAAAAACATTCAGTACTTC. The encoded protein is CASSFSGQLAKNIQYF.

This clonotype was observed at least ten times. The V call is TRBV20-1, the J call TRBJ1-5, with D hard to call. The germline V gene has CDR1 DFQATT and CDR2 SNEGSKA (reference sequence). V lost 3 bases and J 5 bases, leaving 8 bases between the germline ends. The CDR3 spans 12 residues. CDR3 in DNA: TGCAGTGCTAGGGACCGTGATCAGCCCCAGCATTTT. Translation gives CSARDRDQPQHF.

This clonotype was counted many times. This chain links TRBV18 with TRBJ2-7; no reliable D call. Trimming cost V 2 bases and J 0 bases, with 5 bases left between them. The CDR3 has 13 amino acids. CDR1 is KGHSH and CDR2 is LQKENI in the germline V gene. The CDR3 loop is CASSPDRSYEQYF. The CDR3 DNA follows: TGTGCCAGCTCACCAGACCGCTCCTACGAGCAGTACTTC.

The sample holds many counts of this clonotype. The chain joins TRBV7-3 to TRBJ2-1; D remains unclear. This CDR3 region has 16 residues. Trimming took off 5 bases at V and 5 bases at J, with 19 bases between the two ends. The germline CDR1 and CDR2 sequences are SGHTA and FQGTGA. CDR3 protein: CASSPSGPGEHNEQFF. CDR3 nucleotide sequence: TGTGCCAGCAGCCCATCAGGCCCTGGGGAACACAATGAGCAGTTCTTC.

This clonotype was seen more than once but under ten times. This chain uses TRBV29-1 with TRBJ1-2; 7 bases are a match to TRBD1. CDR3 length: 16 amino acids. The germline CDR1 and CDR2 sequences are SQVTM and ANQGSEA. V gave up 0 bases and J gave up 8 bases; unmatched junction bases: 15. The CDR3 nucleotides read TGCAGCGTTGAAGATTGGTCCGCGGAGGGGGCAGGAGGCTACACCTTC. Translated: CSVEDWSAEGAGGYTF.

This clonotype was found many times. This rearrangement joins TRBV2 to TRBJ2-7; D is unclear. Germline values: CDR1 SNHLY, CDR2 FYNNEI. This CDR3 spans 14 amino acids. Trimming stripped 6 bases from V and 3 bases from J, with 15 bases between. The CDR3: CASSEKGQLYEQYF. The CDR3 DNA reads TGTGCCAGCAGCGAAAAGGGCCAACTCTACGAGCAGTACTTC.